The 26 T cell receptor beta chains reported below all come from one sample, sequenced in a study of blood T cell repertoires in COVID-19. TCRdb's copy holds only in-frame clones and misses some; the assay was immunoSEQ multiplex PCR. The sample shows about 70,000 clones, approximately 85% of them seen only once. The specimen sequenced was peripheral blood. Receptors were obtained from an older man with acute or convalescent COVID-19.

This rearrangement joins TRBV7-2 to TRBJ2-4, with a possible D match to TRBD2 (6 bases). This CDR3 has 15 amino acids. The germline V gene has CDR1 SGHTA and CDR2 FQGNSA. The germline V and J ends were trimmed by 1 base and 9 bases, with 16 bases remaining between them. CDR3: CASSLESPGVGIQYF. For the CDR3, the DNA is TGTGCCAGCAGCTTAGAGTCACCGGGGGTTGGCATTCAGTACTTC. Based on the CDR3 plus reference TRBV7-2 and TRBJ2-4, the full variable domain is GAGVSQSPSNKVTEKGKDVELRCDPISGHTALYWYRQSLGQGLEFLIYFQGNSAPDKSGLPSDRFSAERTGGSVSTLTIQRTQQEDSAVYLCASSLESPGVGIQYFGAGTRLSVL.

The chain's CDR3 is CASSQSSGSNTGELFF. The CDR3, as DNA: TGTGCCAGCAGTCAGTCTAGCGGTTCGAACACCGGGGAGCTGTTTTTT. The chain is built from TRBV27 and TRBJ2-2; TRBD2 matches at 7 bases. Trimming cost V 5 bases and J 0 bases; bases outside gene matches: 6. The CDR3 has 16 amino acids. Per germline, CDR1 MNHEY and CDR2 SMNVEV (reference sequence).

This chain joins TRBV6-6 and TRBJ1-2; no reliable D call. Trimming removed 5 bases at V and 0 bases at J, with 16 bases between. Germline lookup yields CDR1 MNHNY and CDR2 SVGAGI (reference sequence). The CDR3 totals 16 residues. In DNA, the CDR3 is TGTGCCAGCAGTCCTCGACTTATCCCAGCTAACTATGGCTACACCTTC. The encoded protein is CASSPRLIPANYGYTF.

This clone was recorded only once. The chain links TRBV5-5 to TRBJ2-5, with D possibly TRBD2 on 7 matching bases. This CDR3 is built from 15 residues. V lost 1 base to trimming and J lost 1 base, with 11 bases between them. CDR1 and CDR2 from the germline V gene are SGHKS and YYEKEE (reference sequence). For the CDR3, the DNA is TGTGCCAGCAGCTTGTTTCGGGGGGCCCAAGAGACCCAGTACTTC. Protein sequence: CASSLFRGAQETQYF.

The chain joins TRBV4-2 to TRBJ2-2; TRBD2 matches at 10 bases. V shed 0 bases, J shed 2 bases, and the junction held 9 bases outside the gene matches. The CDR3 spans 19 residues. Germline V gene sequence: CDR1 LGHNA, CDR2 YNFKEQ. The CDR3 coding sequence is TGTGCCAGCAGCCAAGATCCTAGCGGGAGAGATAGAAACACCGGGGAGCTGTTTTTT. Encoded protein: CASSQDPSGRDRNTGELFF.

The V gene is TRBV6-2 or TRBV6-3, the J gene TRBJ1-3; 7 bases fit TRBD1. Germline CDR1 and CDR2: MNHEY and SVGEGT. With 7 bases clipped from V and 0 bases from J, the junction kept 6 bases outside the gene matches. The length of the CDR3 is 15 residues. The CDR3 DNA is TGTGCCAGCACCCCGGACAGGCTCTCTGGAAACACCATATATTTT. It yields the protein CASTPDRLSGNTIYF.

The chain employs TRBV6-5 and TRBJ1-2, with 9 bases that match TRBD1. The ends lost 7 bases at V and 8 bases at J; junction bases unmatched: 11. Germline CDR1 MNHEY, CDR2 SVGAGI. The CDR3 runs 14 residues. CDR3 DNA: TGTGCCAGCACTTTGCCTGGGACAGGGAGGGGCTACACCTTC. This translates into CASTLPGTGRGYTF.

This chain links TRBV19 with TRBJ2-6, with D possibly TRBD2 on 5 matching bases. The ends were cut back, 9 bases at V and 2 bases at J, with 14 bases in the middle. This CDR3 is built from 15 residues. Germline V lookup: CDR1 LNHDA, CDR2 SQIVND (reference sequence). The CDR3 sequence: CASGKVEAGANVLTF. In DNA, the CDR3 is TGTGCCAGCGGGAAGGTGGAGGCTGGGGCCAACGTCCTGACTTTC.

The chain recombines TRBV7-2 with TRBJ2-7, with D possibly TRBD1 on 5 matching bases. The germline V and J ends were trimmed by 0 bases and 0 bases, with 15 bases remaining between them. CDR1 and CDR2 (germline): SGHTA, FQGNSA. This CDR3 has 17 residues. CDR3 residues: CASSLAAGSPSSYEQYF. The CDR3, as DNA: TGTGCCAGCAGCTTAGCGGCAGGGTCCCCCAGCTCCTACGAGCAGTACTTC.

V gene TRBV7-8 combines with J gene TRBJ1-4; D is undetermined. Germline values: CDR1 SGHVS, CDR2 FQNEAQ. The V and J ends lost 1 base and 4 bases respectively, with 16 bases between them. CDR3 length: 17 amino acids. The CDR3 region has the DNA TGTGCCAGCAGCTTAGGGCAGGCTTTAGAACTTAATGAAAAACTGTTTTTT. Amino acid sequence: CASSLGQALELNEKLFF.

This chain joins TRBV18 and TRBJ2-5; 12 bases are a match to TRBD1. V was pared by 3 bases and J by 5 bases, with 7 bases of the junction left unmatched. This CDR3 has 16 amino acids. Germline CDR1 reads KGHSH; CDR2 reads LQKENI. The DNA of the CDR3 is TGTGCCAGCTCACCCCCGGGACAGGGGGCAGGGGAGACCCAGTACTTC. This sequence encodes CASSPPGQGAGETQYF.

This CDR3 reads CASSSDSGSEETQYF. CDR3 DNA sequence: TGTGCCAGCAGCTCCGATAGCGGGAGTGAAGAGACCCAGTACTTC. V gene TRBV7-2 combines with J gene TRBJ2-5; 9 nucleotides agree with TRBD2. Germline CDR1 SGHTA, CDR2 FQGNSA. Trimming cost V 4 bases and J 3 bases; bases outside gene matches: 6. The CDR3 sequence is 15 residues long.

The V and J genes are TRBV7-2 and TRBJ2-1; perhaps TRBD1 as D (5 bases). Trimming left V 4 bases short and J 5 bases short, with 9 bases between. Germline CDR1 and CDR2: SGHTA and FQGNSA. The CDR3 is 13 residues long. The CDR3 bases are TGTGCCAGCAGCTCTAAGGGGAACAATGAGCAGTTCTTC. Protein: CASSSKGNNEQFF.

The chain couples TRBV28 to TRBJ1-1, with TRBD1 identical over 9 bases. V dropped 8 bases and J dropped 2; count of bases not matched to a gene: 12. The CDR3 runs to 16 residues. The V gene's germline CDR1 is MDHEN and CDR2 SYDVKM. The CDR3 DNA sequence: TGTGCCAGCTTGACAGGGGGGCGCGGTCTAAACACTGAAGCTTTCTTT. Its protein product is CASLTGGRGLNTEAFF.

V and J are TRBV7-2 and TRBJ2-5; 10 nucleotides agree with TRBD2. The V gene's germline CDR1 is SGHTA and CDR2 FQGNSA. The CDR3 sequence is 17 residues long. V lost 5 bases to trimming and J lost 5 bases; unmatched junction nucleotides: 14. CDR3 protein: CASSPGVSGGARETQYF. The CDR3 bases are TGTGCCAGCAGCCCAGGCGTCAGCGGGGGGGCCCGGGAGACCCAGTACTTC.

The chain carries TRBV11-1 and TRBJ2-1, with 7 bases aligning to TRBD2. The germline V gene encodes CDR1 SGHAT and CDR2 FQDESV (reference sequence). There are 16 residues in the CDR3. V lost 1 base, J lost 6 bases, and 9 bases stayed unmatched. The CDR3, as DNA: TGTGCCAGCAGCTTAGAAGCCGGGGGAGGGGTCAATGAGCAGTTCTTC. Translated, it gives CASSLEAGGGVNEQFF.

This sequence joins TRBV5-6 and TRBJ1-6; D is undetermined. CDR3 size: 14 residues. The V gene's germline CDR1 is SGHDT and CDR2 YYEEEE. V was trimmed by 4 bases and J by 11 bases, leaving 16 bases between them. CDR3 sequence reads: CASSIGLGETPLHF. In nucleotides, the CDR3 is TGTGCCAGCAGCATCGGACTGGGAGAGACACCCCTCCACTTT.

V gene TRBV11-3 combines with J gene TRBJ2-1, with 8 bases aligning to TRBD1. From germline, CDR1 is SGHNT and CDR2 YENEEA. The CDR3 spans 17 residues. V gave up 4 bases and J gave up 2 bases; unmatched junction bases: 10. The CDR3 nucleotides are TGTGCCAGCAGCTCGTCTGGTAGGACAGGGACCTACAATGAGCAGTTCTTC. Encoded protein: CASSSSGRTGTYNEQFF.

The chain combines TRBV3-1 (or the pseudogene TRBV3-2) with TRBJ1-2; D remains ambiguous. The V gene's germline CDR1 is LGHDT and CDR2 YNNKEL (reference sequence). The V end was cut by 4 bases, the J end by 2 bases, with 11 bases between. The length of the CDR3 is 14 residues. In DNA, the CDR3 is TGTGCCAGCAGCCCTCCACGGGAGAACTATGGCTACACCTTC. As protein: CASSPPRENYGYTF.

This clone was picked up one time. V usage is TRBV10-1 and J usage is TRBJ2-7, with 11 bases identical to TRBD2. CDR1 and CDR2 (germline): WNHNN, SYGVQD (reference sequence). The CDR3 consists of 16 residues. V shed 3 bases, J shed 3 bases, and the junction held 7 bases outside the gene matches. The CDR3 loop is CASSDILAGGVYEQYF. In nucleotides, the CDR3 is TGCGCCAGCAGTGATATCCTAGCGGGAGGTGTCTACGAGCAGTACTTC.

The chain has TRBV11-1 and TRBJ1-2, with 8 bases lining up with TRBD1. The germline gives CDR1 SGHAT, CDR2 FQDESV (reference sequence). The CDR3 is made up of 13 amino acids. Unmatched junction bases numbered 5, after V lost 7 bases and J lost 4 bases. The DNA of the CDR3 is TGTGCCAGCACACCAGGGGGCCTCTATGGCTACACCTTC. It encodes CASTPGGLYGYTF.

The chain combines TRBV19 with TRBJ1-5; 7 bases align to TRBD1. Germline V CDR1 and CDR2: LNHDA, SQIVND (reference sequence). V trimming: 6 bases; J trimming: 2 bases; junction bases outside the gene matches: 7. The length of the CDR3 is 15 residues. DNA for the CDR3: TGTGCCAGTAGAGAAGGGGGCAGGGGCAATCAGCCCCAGCATTTT. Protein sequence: CASREGGRGNQPQHF. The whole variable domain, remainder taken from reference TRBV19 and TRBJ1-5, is DGGITQSPKYLFRKEGQNVTLSCEQNLNHDAMYWYRQDPGQGLRLIYYSQIVNDFQKGDIAEGYSVSREKKESFPLTVTSAQKNPTAFYLCASREGGRGNQPQHFGDGTRLSIL.

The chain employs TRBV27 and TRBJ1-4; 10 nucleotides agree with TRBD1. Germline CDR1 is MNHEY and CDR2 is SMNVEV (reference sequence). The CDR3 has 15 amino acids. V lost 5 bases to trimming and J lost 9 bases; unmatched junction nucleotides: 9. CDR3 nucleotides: TGTGCCAGCAGTCTTGAGACAGGGGGCGCGAAAAAACTGTTTTTT. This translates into CASSLETGGAKKLFF.

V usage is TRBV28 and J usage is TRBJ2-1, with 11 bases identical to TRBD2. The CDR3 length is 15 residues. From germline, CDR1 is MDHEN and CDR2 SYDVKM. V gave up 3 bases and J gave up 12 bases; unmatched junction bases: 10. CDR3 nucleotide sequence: TGTGCCAGCAGTTTCGGACTAGCGGGCCTCAACGGGCAGTTCTTC. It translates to CASSFGLAGLNGQFF.

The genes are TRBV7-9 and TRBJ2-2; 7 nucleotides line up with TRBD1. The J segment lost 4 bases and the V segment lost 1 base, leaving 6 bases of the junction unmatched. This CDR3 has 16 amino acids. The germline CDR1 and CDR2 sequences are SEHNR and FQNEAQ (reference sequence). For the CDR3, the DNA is TGTGCCAGCAGCTTAGGGACAGGTGATAGCACCGGGGAGCTGTTTTTT. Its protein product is CASSLGTGDSTGELFF.

CDR3 DNA sequence: TGTGCCAGTAGTAGGTCCGGGTACGAGCAGTACTTC. Translation gives CASSRSGYEQYF. The chain couples TRBV19 to TRBJ2-7, with D hard to call. The germline gives CDR1 LNHDA, CDR2 SQIVND (reference sequence). This CDR3 is 12 amino acids long. V was clipped by 4 bases and J by 4 bases, with 8 bases between them.